This T cell receptor beta chain was observed in a study of cytomegalovirus exposure and HLA in healthy donors. Overall study findings and caveats: Sequencing depth across donors, presence/absence analyses assumed, was roughly uniform.

13 Jbeta primers and 60 Vbeta primers were used for the PCR. Authors' methods: About 11 million shared chains were among the 80 million or so unique TCR beta chains that a later analysis counted. Here immunoSEQ multiplex PCR was the method, and the copy in TCRdb shows in-frame clones only, minus some. V and J calls and clone size come straight from that table; D and trimming were deduced from the DNA. The table lists around 35,000 clones, roughly 80% of them singletons, with about 9.3% in the top ten. Germline trimming cut 1 base from V and 7 bases from J; bases unmatched to any gene: 7. The CDR3 is 16 residues long. Germline V gene data show CDR1 as MNHNS and CDR2 as SASEGT. Comment on this clone: Its specificity is unknown.

Sequencing was done on a sample of PBMCs. The V call is TRBV6-1, the J call TRBJ1-4; TRBD1 matches at 9 bases. The receptor was derived from a woman in her thirties or forties in good health and CMV-seronegative. The CDR3 coding sequence is TGTGCCAGCAGTGAAGGAACCGGGACAGGGAGTGAAAAACTGTTTTTT. Its translation: CASSEGTGTGSEKLFF.